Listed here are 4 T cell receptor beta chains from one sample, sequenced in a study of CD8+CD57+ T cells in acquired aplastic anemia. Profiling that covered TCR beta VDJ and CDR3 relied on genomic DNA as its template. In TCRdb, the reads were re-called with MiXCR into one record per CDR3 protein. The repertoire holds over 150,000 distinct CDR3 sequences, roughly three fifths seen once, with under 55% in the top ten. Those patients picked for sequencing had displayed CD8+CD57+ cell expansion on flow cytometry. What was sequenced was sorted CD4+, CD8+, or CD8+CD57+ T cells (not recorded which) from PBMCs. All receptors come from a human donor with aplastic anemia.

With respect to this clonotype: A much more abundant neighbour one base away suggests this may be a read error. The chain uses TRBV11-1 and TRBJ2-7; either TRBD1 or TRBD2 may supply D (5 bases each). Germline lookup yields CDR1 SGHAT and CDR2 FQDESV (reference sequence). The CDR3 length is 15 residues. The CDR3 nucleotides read TGTGCCAGCAGTCTCCCAACCGGGGCCAAGGACGAGCAGAACTTC. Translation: CASSLPTGAKDEQNF. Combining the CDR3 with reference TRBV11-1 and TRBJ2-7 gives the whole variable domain EAEVAQSPRYKITEKSQAVAFWCDPISGHATLYWYRQILGQGPELLVQFQDESVVDDSQLPKDRFSAERLKGVDSTLKIQPAELGDSAMYLCASSLPTGAKDEQNFGPGTRLTVT.

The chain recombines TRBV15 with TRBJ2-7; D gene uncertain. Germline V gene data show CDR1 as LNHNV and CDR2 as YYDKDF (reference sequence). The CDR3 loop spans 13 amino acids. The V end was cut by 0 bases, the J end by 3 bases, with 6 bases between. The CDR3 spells CATSRDTLYEQYF. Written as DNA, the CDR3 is TGTGCCACCAGCAGAGATACCCTCTACGAGCAGTACTTC.

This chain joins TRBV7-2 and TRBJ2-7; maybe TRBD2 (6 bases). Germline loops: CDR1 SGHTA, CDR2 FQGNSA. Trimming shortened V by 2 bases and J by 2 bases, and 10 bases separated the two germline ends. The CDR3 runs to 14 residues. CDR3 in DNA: TGTGCCAGCAGCTTATCACGGACTACCTACGAGCAGTACTTC. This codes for CASSLSRTTYEQYF.

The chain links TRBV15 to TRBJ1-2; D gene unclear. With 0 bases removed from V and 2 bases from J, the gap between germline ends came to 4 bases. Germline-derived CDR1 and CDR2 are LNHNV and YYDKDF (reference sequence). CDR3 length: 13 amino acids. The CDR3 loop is CATSRDPNYGYTF. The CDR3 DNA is TGTGCCACCAGCAGAGATCCCAACTATGGCTACACCTTC.